The 4 T cell receptor beta chains given below trace back to one sample, sequenced in a study of T cell repertoires in cytomegalovirus infection. TCRdb fed the reads into MiXCR, producing one record per CDR3 protein. The sample lists some 680,000 distinct CDR3 sequences, approximately 40% occurring once. Sequenced sample: PBMCs. These receptors all stem from a human donor in good health (CMV status not recorded). Some clones in this sample may be carry-over from other donors' samples.

This clonotype was detected only a few times. The chain links TRBV28 to TRBJ2-1, with D tentatively TRBD2 (5 bases). The V and J ends lost 6 bases and 10 bases respectively, with 37 bases between them. CDR1 and CDR2 from the germline V gene are MDHEN and SYDVKM. This CDR3 contains 20 residues. DNA of the CDR3: TGTGCCAGCAGCCCCGGTCTCAGGCAGAGAGTACAAGGCGGGCGGGCCGAGCAGTTCTTC. It encodes CASSPGLRQRVQGGRAEQFF.

The chain recombines TRBV10-2 with TRBJ2-1, with TRBD1 identical over 7 bases. From germline, CDR1 is WSHSY and CDR2 SAAADI. This CDR3 region has 13 residues. V lost 2 bases and J lost 9; bases outside the gene matches: 4. DNA for the CDR3: TGCGCCAGCAGTGAGGGGACAGTTCTTGAGCAGTTCTTC. It is translated as CASSEGTVLEQFF.

The table lists this clonotype with many counts. The V call is TRBV7-9, the J call TRBJ1-1; D is possibly TRBD1 (5 bases). The length of the CDR3 is 12 residues. Deletions cut 8 bases from V and 11 bases from J, with 18 bases between. The germline CDR1 and CDR2 sequences are SEHNR and FQNEAQ (reference sequence). The CDR3 is CASYRRGFGAFF. The CDR3 DNA reads TGTGCCAGCTACCGCCGGGGGTTTGGCGCTTTCTTT.

This clonotype was detected many times. The V call is TRBV6-5, the J call TRBJ1-5; TRBD1 aligns across 8 bases. The CDR3 is 15 amino acids. The V gene end was trimmed by 7 bases and the J gene end by 1 base; junction bases not matched to a gene: 6. Germline V gene sequence: CDR1 MNHEY, CDR2 SVGAGI. Here the CDR3 DNA reads TGTGCCAGCAAAGTCAGGGGGCGCAGCAATCAGCCCCAGCATTTT. It translates to CASKVRGRSNQPQHF.